The 22 T cell receptor beta chains presented below share a single source sample, sequenced in a study of blood T cells in healthy people across ages. The use of a sample-barcoded 5' primer and a J-beta primer mix characterized a second PCR of roughly 6 to 12 cycles. From the 5' RACE reads, TCRdb called clonotypes with MiXCR, one entry per CDR3 protein. The sample gives 650,000 to 950,000 distinct CDR3 sequences, more than 40% of which show up once; about 19% is in the top ten. The material sequenced was blood. These receptors were taken from a man between 60 and 75 years old in good health.

This clonotype was counted a few times. V gene TRBV28 combines with J gene TRBJ2-7; the D gene is possibly TRBD1 (5 bases). The V gene lost 7 bases and the J gene lost 2 bases, with 15 bases spanning the gap. This CDR3 comprises 14 residues. CDR1 and CDR2 (germline): MDHEN, SYDVKM. The CDR3 DNA reads as TGTGCCAGCACTCCCCAGGGCCCCCCCTACGAGCAGTACTTC. Translated, it gives CASTPQGPPYEQYF.

For this clonotype: The junction differs from germline at one of its ends, possibly a read error. The chain joins TRBV25-1 to TRBJ2-1; weak D call: TRBD2 (6 bases). In germline, CDR1 is MGHDK, CDR2 SYGVNS. The CDR3 contains 14 residues. CDR3 DNA sequence: TGTGCCAGCGGTGAAGTTGGAGGGTACAATGAGCAGTTCTTC. It specifies CASGEVGGYNEQFF.

In its sample, this clonotype was seen a few times. V and J are TRBV20-1 and TRBJ2-7; D uncertain. Germline-derived CDR1 and CDR2 are DFQATT and SNEGSKA (reference sequence). V lost 3 bases and J 1 base, leaving 16 bases between the germline ends. The length of the CDR3 is 15 residues. The DNA for the CDR3 is TGCAGTGCTAGCCCTGATATCACTTATTCCTACGAGCAGTACTTC. The encoded protein is CSASPDITYSYEQYF.

The rearrangement links TRBV7-9 to TRBJ2-7; TRBD1 matches at 7 bases. This CDR3 comprises 13 residues. The germline gives CDR1 SEHNR, CDR2 FQNEAQ (reference sequence). V gave up 5 bases and J gave up 3 bases; unmatched junction bases: 4. In DNA form, the CDR3 reads TGTGCCAGCAGCCAGGGGGTCTACTACGAGCAGTACTTC. It translates to CASSQGVYYEQYF.

The genes are TRBV5-1 and TRBJ2-3; D is perhaps TRBD1 (6 bases). V gave up 6 bases and J gave up 1 base, with 12 bases separating them. Germline-derived CDR1 and CDR2 are SGHRS and YFSETQ. The CDR3 length is 14 residues. CDR3 in DNA: TGCGCCAGCAATAGCGCAGGGGGCACAGATACGCAGTATTTT. Protein: CASNSAGGTDTQYF.

The genes are TRBV3-1 and TRBJ2-7; tentative D call: TRBD2 (6 bases). Germline V gene lookup returns CDR1 LGHDT and CDR2 YNNKEL (reference sequence). Trimming pared 6 bases from V and 0 bases from J, leaving 15 bases between. The CDR3 is 15 amino acids. The CDR3 sequence: CASRQLGLSSYEQYF. As DNA, the CDR3 is TGTGCCAGCAGACAATTGGGACTGAGCTCCTACGAGCAGTACTTC.

At least ten counts were recorded for this clonotype. The chain's CDR3 is CASSQGSGAGSSYEQYF. CDR3 bases: TGCGCCAGCAGCCAAGGTTCGGGGGCAGGGAGCTCCTACGAGCAGTACTTC. The chain links TRBV4-1 to TRBJ2-7; tentatively, D is TRBD1 or TRBD2 (6 bases each). The germline V gene has CDR1 MGHRA and CDR2 YSYEKL. V lost 1 base and J 0 bases, leaving 16 bases between the germline ends. The CDR3 runs 17 residues.

The V gene is TRBV5-4, the J gene TRBJ2-2, with 10 bases that match TRBD2. Looked up from germline, CDR1 is SGHNT and CDR2 is YYREEE (reference sequence). This CDR3 is 17 amino acids long. V was clipped by 4 bases and J by 3 bases; unmatched bases: 9. The CDR3 loop is CASSTVAGGQYTGELFF. CDR3 in DNA: TGTGCCAGCAGCACGGTAGCGGGGGGCCAATACACCGGGGAGCTGTTTTTT.

The V and J genes are TRBV7-3 and TRBJ2-3; D possibly uses TRBD1 or TRBD2 (7 bases each). Between the trimmed V and J ends, which lost 0 bases and 0 bases, there was a span of 13 bases. Germline V lookup: CDR1 SGHTA, CDR2 FQGTGA. This CDR3 spans 17 amino acids. The CDR3 protein is CASSLTTGTTSTDTQYF. The CDR3 DNA reads as TGTGCCAGCAGCTTAACGACAGGGACTACTAGCACAGATACGCAGTATTTT.

This sequence joins TRBV5-4 and TRBJ2-1; 9 bases are shared with TRBD1. The CDR3 is made up of 14 amino acids. The V gene's germline CDR1 is SGHNT and CDR2 YYREEE (reference sequence). V was clipped by 9 bases and J by 6 bases; unmatched bases: 10. CDR3 nucleotide sequence: TGTGCCATCCTTACGACAGGGGGGGTCAATGAGCAGTTCTTC. It encodes CAILTTGGVNEQFF.

CDR3 coding DNA: TGTGCCATCAGGGGCTCAGATAGGGGCGACGAGCAGTACTTC. Protein sequence: CAIRGSDRGDEQYF. This rearrangement joins TRBV10-3 to TRBJ2-4; possibly TRBD1 for D (5 bases). The DNA end favors TRBJ2-7, so the J call may be wrong. Germline assignment: CDR1 ENHRY and CDR2 SYGVKD. The CDR3 loop spans 14 amino acids.

The chain employs TRBV2 and TRBJ1-5; no definite D call. The V end lost 5 bases, the J end lost 0 bases, and 14 bases lay between the germline ends. Germline V gives CDR1 SNHLY, CDR2 FYNNEI. The CDR3 length is 16 residues. CDR3 DNA sequence: TGTGCCAGCAGTAAAGGAGCCTTAAGTAGCAATCAGCCCCAGCATTTT. This translates into CASSKGALSSNQPQHF.

The J gene is TRBJ2-4, the V gene TRBV20-1, with 9 bases aligning to TRBD2. TRBJ2-5 matches the DNA end more closely, so the J call is doubtful. The germline V gene encodes CDR1 DFQATT and CDR2 SNEGSKA (reference sequence). CDR3 size: 16 residues. The CDR3 is CSARGRAAGGKETQYF. DNA of the CDR3: TGCAGTGCTCGCGGGAGGGCGGCAGGAGGAAAAGAGACCCAGTACTTC.

V is TRBV7-2 and J is TRBJ2-7; D is unclear. The germline V gene encodes CDR1 SGHTA and CDR2 FQGNSA. The length of the CDR3 is 13 residues. V shed 3 bases and J shed 5 bases, with 11 bases lying between them. The DNA for the CDR3 is TGTGCCAGCAGCTTCCCCCCTAGGGACGAGCAGTACTTC. Protein: CASSFPPRDEQYF.

The rearrangement uses TRBV20-1 and TRBJ2-2; 7 bases fit TRBD2. This CDR3 spans 14 amino acids. Trimming removed 3 bases from V and 7 bases from J; junction bases left unmatched: 8. In germline, CDR1 is DFQATT, CDR2 SNEGSKA (reference sequence). The CDR3 here is CSARSRSGNGELFF. In nucleotides, the CDR3 is TGCAGTGCTAGGTCACGAAGCGGGAACGGGGAGCTGTTTTTT.

The gene calls are TRBV6-2 or TRBV6-3 and TRBJ2-1; 7 bases map to TRBD1. The CDR3 is 13 residues long. CDR1 and CDR2 from the germline V gene are MNHEY and SVGEGT. V was pared by 6 bases and J by 6 bases, with 5 bases of the junction left unmatched. The CDR3 region has the DNA TGTGCCAGCAGACCAGCAGGGGGCAATGAGCAGTTCTTC. Encoded protein: CASRPAGGNEQFF.

The chain carries TRBV6-1 and TRBJ2-5, with D perhaps TRBD1 or TRBD2 (7 bases each). Germline V gives CDR1 MNHNS, CDR2 SASEGT. The V end was cut by 6 bases, the J end by 11 bases, with 28 bases between. The CDR3 has 16 residues. CDR3 nucleotides: TGTGCCAGCAGGGGAGGGGGCGGGCTTACCTACAATGAGCAGTACTTC. Protein: CASRGGGGLTYNEQYF.

The J gene is TRBJ2-1, the V gene TRBV28; unclear D gene. The tail of the sequence fits TRBJ2-7 better, so the J call may be wrong. The germline V gene encodes CDR1 MDHEN and CDR2 SYDVKM. The CDR3 covers 13 residues. Written as DNA, the CDR3 is TGTGCCAGCAGCAGTAGCCCCTACAATGAGCAGTACTTC. Residues: CASSSSPYNEQYF.

There are a few counts of this clonotype. The rearrangement links TRBV29-1 to TRBJ2-3; possibly TRBD2 for D (5 bases). CDR3 length equals 11 residues. CDR1 and CDR2 from the germline V gene are SQVTM and ANQGSEA. V lost 8 bases and J 5 bases, leaving 11 bases between the germline ends. CDR3 loop: CSLSRGDTQYF. CDR3 DNA: TGCAGCCTCTCCCGGGGAGATACGCAGTATTTT.

The table lists this clonotype with a few counts. The chain combines TRBV5-1 with TRBJ2-7; TRBD2 agrees at 10 bases. V lost 0 bases and J lost 4; bases outside the gene matches: 7. The CDR3 contains 16 residues. CDR1 SGHRS and CDR2 YFSETQ come from the germline V gene. The CDR3 region has the DNA TGCGCCAGCAGCTTGGCCGGGCCTAGCGGGGGATACGAGCAGTACTTC. This encodes CASSLAGPSGGYEQYF.

The rearrangement uses TRBV6-2 or TRBV6-3 and TRBJ2-7, with 7 positions matching TRBD2. Germline V gene data show CDR1 as MNHEY and CDR2 as SVGEGT. There are 17 residues in the CDR3. Trimming cost V 4 bases and J 3 bases; bases outside gene matches: 15. The CDR3 here is CASSFVLSQRDVYEQYF. The DNA of the CDR3 is TGTGCCAGCAGTTTTGTCCTTAGCCAGCGGGATGTCTACGAGCAGTACTTC.

This CDR3 is CAWRGDGNYEQYF. DNA for the CDR3: TGTGCCTGGAGAGGTGACGGGAACTACGAGCAGTACTTC. V usage is TRBV30 and J usage is TRBJ2-5, with a tentative D call TRBD2 (5 bases). The J call is in doubt because the DNA end fits TRBJ2-7 better. The CDR3 runs 13 residues. CDR1 and CDR2 (germline): GTSNPN, SVGIG (reference sequence).